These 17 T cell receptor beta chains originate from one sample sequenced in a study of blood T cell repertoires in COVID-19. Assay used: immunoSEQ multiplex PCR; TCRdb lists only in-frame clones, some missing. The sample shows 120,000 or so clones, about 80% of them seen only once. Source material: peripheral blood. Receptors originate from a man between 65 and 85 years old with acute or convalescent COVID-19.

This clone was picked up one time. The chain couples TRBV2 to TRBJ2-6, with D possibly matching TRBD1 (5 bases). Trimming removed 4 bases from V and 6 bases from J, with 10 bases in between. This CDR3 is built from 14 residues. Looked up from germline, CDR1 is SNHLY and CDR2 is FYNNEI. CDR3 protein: CASSGVRAANVLTF. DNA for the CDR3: TGTGCCAGCAGTGGAGTCAGGGCGGCCAACGTCCTGACTTTC.

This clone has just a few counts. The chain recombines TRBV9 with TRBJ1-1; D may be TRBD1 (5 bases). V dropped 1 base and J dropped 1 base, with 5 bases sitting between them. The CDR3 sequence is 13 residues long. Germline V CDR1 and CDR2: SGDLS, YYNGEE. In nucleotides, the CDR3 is TGTGCCAGCAGCGTACAGGGGAACACTGAAGCTTTCTTT. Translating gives CASSVQGNTEAFF.

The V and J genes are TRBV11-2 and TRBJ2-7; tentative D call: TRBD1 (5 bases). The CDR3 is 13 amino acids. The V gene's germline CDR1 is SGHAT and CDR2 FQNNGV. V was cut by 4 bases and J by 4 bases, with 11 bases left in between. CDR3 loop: CASSSTRVYEQYF. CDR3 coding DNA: TGTGCCAGCAGCTCAACCAGGGTTTACGAGCAGTACTTC.

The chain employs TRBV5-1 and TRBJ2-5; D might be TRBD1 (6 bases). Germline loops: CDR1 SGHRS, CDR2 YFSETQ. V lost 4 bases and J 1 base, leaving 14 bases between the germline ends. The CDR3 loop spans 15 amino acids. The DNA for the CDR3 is TGCGCCAGCAGCCCCAGCGGACAGATCCAAGAGACCCAGTACTTC. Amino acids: CASSPSGQIQETQYF. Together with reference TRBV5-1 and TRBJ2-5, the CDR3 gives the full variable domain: KAGVTQTPRYLIKTRGQQVTLSCSPISGHRSVSWYQQTPGQGLQFLFEYFSETQRNKGNFPGRFSGRQFSNSRSEMNVSTLELGDSALYLCASSPSGQIQETQYFGPGTRLLVL.

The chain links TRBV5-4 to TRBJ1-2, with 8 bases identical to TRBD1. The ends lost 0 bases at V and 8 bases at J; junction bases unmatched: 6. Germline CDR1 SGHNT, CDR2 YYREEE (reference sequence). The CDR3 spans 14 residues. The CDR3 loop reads CASSLADRALGYTF. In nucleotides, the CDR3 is TGTGCCAGCAGCTTGGCGGACAGGGCGTTAGGCTACACCTTC. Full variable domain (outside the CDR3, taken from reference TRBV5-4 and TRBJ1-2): ETGVTQSPTHLIKTRGQQVTLRCSSQSGHNTVSWYQQALGQGPQFIFQYYREEENGRGNFPPRFSGLQFPNYSSELNVNALELDDSALYLCASSLADRALGYTFGSGTRLTVV.

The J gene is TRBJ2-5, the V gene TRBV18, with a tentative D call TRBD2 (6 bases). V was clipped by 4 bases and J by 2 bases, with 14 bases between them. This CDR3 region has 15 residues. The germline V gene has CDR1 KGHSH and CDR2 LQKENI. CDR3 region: CASSRNRRAQETQYF. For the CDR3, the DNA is TGTGCCAGCTCACGAAACAGGAGGGCGCAAGAGACCCAGTACTTC.

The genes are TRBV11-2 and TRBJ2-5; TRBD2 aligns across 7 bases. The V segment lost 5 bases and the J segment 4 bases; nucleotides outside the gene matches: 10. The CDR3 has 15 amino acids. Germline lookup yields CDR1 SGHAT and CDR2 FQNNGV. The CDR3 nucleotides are TGTGCCAGCAGCCCGCCTCGGGGGGTAAGAGAGACCCAGTACTTC. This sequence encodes CASSPPRGVRETQYF.

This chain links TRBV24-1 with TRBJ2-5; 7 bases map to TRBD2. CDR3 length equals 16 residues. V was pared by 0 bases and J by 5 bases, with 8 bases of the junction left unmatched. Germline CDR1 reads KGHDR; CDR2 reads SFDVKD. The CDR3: CATSDLQFGGMETQYF. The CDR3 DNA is TGTGCCACCAGTGATTTGCAGTTCGGGGGGATGGAGACCCAGTACTTC.

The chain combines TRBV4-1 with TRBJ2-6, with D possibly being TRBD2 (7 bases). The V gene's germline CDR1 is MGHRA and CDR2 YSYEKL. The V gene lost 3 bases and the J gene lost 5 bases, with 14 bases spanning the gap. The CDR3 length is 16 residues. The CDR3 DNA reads TGCGCCAGCAGCCAGAGAGGGGGGGACAGGGCCAACGTCCTGACTTTC. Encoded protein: CASSQRGGDRANVLTF.

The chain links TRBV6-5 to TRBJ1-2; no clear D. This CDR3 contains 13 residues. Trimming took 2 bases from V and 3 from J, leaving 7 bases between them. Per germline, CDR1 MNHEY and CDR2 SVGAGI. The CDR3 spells CASSYGSDYGYTF. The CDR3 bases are TGTGCCAGCAGTTACGGTTCGGACTATGGCTACACCTTC.

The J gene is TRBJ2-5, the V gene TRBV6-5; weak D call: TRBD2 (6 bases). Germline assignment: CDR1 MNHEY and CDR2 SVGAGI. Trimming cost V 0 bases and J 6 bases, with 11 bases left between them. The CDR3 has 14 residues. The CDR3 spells CASSYSGGLQTQYF. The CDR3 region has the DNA TGTGCCAGCAGTTACTCGGGGGGACTTCAGACCCAGTACTTC.

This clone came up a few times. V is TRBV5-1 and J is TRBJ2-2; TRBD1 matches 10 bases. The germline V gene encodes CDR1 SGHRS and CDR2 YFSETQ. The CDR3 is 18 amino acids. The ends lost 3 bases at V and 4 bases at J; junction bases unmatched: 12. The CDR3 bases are TGCGCCAGCAGCTCCCGGACAGGGGGTACCATCCTCACCGGGGAGCTGTTTTTT. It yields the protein CASSSRTGGTILTGELFF.

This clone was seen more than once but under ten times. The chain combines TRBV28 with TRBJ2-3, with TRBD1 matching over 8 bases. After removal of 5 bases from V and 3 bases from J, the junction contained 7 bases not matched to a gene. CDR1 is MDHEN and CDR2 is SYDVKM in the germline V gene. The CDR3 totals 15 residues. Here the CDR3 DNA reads TGTGCCAGCAGTCCAAGGGACAGGAGTACAGATACGCAGTATTTT. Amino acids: CASSPRDRSTDTQYF.

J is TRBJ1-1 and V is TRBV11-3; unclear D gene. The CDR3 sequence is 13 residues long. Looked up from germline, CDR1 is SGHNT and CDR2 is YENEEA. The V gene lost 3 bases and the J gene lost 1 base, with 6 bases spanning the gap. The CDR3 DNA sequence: TGTGCCAGCAGCTTGACGGGGAACACTGAAGCTTTCTTT. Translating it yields CASSLTGNTEAFF.

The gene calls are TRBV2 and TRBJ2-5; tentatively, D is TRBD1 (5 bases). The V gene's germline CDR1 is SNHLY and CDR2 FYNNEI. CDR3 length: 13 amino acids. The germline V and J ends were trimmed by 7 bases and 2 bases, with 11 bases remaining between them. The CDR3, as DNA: TGTGCCAGCACTAGGACAAGACAAGAGACCCAGTACTTC. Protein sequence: CASTRTRQETQYF.

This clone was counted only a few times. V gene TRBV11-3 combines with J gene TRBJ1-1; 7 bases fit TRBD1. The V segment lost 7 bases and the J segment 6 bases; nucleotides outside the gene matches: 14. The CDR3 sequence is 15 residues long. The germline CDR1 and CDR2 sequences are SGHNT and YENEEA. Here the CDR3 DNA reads TGTGCCAGCAAGGATGCGTCGGGGACAGCATCTGAAGCTTTCTTT. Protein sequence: CASKDASGTASEAFF.

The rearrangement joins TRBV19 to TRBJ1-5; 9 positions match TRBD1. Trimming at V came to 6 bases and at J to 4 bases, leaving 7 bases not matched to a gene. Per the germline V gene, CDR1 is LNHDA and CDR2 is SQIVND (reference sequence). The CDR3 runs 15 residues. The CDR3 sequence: CASRAQGATNQPQHF. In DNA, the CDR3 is TGTGCCAGTAGGGCACAGGGGGCTACTAATCAGCCCCAGCATTTT. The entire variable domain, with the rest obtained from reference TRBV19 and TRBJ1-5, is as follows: DGGITQSPKYLFRKEGQNVTLSCEQNLNHDAMYWYRQDPGQGLRLIYYSQIVNDFQKGDIAEGYSVSREKKESFPLTVTSAQKNPTAFYLCASRAQGATNQPQHFGDGTRLSIL.